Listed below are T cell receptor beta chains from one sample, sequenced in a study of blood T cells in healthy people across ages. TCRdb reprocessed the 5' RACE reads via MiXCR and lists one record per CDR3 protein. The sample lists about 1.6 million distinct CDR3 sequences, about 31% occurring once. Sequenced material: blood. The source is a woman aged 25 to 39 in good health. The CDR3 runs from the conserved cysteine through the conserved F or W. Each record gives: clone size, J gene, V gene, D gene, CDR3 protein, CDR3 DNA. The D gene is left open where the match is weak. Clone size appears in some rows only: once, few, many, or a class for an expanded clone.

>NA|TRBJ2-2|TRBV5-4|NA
CASSHPGGANTGELFF
TGTGCCAGCAGCCACCCCGGAGGGGCGAACACCGGGGAGCTGTTTTTT
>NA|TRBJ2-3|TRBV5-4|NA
CASSFELADTQYF
TGTGCCAGCAGCTTTGAGCTGGCAGATACGCAGTATTTT
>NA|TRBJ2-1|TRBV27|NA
CASSSGTGGHNEQFF
TGTGCCAGCAGTTCGGGTACCGGGGGTCACAATGAGCAGTTCTTC
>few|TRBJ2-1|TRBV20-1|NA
CSASTVSSYNEQFF
TGCAGTGCTAGTACAGTCAGCTCCTACAATGAGCAGTTCTTC
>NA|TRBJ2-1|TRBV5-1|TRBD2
CASSTTSGRIPYNEQFF
TGCGCCAGCAGCACGACAAGCGGGAGGATTCCCTACAATGAGCAGTTCTTC
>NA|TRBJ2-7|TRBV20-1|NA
CSARASHEQYF
TGCAGTGCTAGGGCAAGCCACGAGCAGTACTTC
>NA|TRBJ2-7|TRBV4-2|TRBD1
CASSRADRDPAQYF
TGTGCCAGCAGCCGAGCGGACAGGGATCCAGCCCAGTACTTC
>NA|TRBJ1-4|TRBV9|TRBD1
CASSPFLDRASGKLFF
TGTGCCAGCAGCCCCTTCCTGGACAGGGCCTCTGGAAAACTGTTTTTT
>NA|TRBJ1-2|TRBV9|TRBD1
CASSVGDRVNYGYTF
TGTGCCAGCAGCGTAGGGGACAGGGTCAACTATGGCTACACCTTC
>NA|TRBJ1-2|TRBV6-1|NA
CASSLRKGDGYTF
TGTGCCAGCAGTCTGAGGAAGGGGGACGGCTACACCTTC
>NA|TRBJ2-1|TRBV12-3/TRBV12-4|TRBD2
CAGSLTGGTNEQFF
TGTGCCGGCAGTTTAACGGGGGGAACGAATGAGCAGTTCTTC
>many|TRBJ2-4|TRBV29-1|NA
CSVETELVAKNIQYF
TGCAGCGTTGAAACCGAGCTAGTGGCCAAAAACATTCAGTACTTC
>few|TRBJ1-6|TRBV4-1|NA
CASSRVENSPLHF
TGCGCCAGCAGCCGTGTGGAGAATTCACCCCTCCACTTT
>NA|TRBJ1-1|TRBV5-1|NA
CASSLEGSTEVFF
TGCGCCAGCAGCCTCGAGGGGAGCACTGAAGTTTTCTTT
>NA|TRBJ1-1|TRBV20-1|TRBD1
CSARGQGTNTEAFF
TGCAGTGCTAGGGGACAGGGGACGAACACTGAAGCTTTCTTT
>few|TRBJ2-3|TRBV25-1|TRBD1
CASSDPDRARGTDTQYF
TGTGCCAGCAGTGACCCAGACAGGGCGAGGGGCACAGATACGCAGTATTTT
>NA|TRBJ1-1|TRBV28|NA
CASSPGQSTEAFF
TGTGCCAGCAGTCCAGGACAGAGCACTGAAGCTTTCTTT
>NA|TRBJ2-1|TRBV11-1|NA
CASSPTRRGEQFF
TGTGCCAGCAGCCCAACTAGGCGCGGTGAGCAGTTCTTC
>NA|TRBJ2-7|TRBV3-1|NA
CASCHSGAYEQYF
TGTGCCAGCTGTCACTCTGGAGCCTACGAGCAGTACTTC
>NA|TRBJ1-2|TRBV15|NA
CATSRRGRPVLGGYTF
TGTGCCACCAGTCGCCGCGGTCGTCCTGTACTAGGTGGCTACACCTTC
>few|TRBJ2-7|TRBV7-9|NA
CASSLVVTYLAGSQEQYF
TGTGCCAGCAGCTTAGTCGTCACCTACTTGGCGGGGTCTCAGGAGCAGTACTTC
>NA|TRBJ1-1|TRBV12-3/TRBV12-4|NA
CASSFVGEAFF
TGTGCCAGCAGTTTCGTAGGTGAAGCTTTCTTT
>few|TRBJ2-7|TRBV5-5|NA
CACSEGAGSSYEQYF
TGTGCCTGCAGCGAAGGGGCAGGGAGCTCCTACGAGCAGTACTTC
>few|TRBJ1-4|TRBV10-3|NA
CAINPSNEKLFF
TGTGCCATCAACCCCTCTAATGAAAAACTGTTTTTT
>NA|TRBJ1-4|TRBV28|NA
CASSPLSGWANEKLFF
TGTGCCAGCAGCCCCCTGTCGGGGTGGGCTAATGAAAAACTGTTTTTT
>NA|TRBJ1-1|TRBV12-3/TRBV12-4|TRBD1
CASSLAGQGLRAEAFF
TGTGCCAGCAGTTTAGCCGGACAGGGTTTAAGGGCTGAAGCTTTCTTT
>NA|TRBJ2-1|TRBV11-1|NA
CASSSPVLGTQNEQFF
TGTGCCAGCAGCTCCCCTGTGTTGGGCACCCAAAATGAGCAGTTCTTC
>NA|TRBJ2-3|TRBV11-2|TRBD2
CASSLNSGGVDTQYF
TGTGCCAGCAGCCTAAATAGCGGGGGGGTAGATACGCAGTATTTT
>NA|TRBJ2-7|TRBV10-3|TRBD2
CAISTSGREDEQYF
TGTGCCATCAGCACTAGCGGGAGGGAGGACGAGCAGTACTTC
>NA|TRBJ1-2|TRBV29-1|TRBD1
CSVGASDRGGGYTF
TGCAGCGTGGGGGCCTCGGACAGGGGAGGCGGCTACACCTTC
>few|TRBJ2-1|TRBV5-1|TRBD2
CASSLGSGGGKNEQFF
TGCGCCAGCAGCTTGGGTTCGGGCGGGGGTAAGAATGAGCAGTTCTTC
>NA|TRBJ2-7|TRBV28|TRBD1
CASSGRGQSSYEQYF
TGTGCCAGCTCCGGAAGGGGACAGAGCTCCTACGAGCAGTACTTC
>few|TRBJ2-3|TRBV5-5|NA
CASSLVEGIDTQYF
TGTGCCAGCAGCTTGGTTGAGGGAATAGATACGCAGTATTTT
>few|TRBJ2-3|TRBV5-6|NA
CASSSLRGNTDTQYF
TGTGCCAGCAGCTCTTTGAGGGGGAACACAGATACGCAGTATTTT
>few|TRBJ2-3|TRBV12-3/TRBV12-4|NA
CASSLALGWVGEDTQYF
TGTGCCAGCAGTTTAGCGCTTGGGTGGGTCGGAGAAGATACGCAGTATTTT
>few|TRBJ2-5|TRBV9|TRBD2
CASSVDGLGGTQYF
TGTGCCAGCAGCGTAGATGGACTAGGAGGGACCCAGTACTTC
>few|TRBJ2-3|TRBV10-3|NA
CAISELRDPSTDTQYF
TGTGCCATCAGTGAGTTACGTGATCCTAGCACAGATACGCAGTATTTT
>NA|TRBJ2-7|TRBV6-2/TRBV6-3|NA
CASTRGSVSSYEQYF
TGTGCCAGCACCCGTGGGTCGGTCTCCTCCTACGAGCAGTACTTC
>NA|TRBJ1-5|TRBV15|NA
CATSIKVAEQVDQPQHF
TGTGCCACCAGCATTAAAGTAGCTGAACAGGTTGACCAGCCCCAGCATTTT
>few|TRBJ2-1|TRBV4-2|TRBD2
CASSQSAGGGYNEQFF
TGTGCCAGCAGCCAATCAGCGGGAGGAGGCTACAATGAGCAGTTCTTC
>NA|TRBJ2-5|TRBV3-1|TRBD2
CASSQEAAGQETQYF
TGTGCCAGCAGCCAAGAGGCAGCGGGGCAAGAGACCCAGTACTTC